A selection of T cell receptor beta chains follows, all from one sample in a study of Ad26.COV2.S vaccination and SARS-CoV-2 variants. Sequencing used immunoSEQ multiplex PCR; TCRdb keeps in-frame clones, though not all of them. This table has around 340,000 clones, about 87% appearing once. The sequences come from peripheral blood, collected in a trial of Ad26.COV2.S vaccine versus placebo. The receptors were gathered from a person between 18 and 60 years old who received the Ad26.COV2.S COVID-19 vaccine or a placebo. Each CDR3 is given with its conserved first and last residue. The order of the fields is CDR3 DNA, CDR3 protein, J gene, V gene, D gene. D genes are given only for firm matches.

TGTGCCAGCAGTTTACTCACCCGACAGGGGGTGCAGTACTTC	CASSLLTRQGVQYF	TRBJ2-7	TRBV27	TRBD1
TGCGCCAGCAGCCTAGCCGGGACAGGGGGCTGGGCTAATGAAAAACTGTTTTTT	CASSLAGTGGWANEKLFF	TRBJ1-4	TRBV4-1	TRBD1
TGTGCCAGCAGCCAAGTCGACCCCCATGGCTACACCTTC	CASSQVDPHGYTF	TRBJ1-2	TRBV14	.
TGTGCCAGCAGTTTTAACAGGGAAACTTCTGGAAACACCATATATTTT	CASSFNRETSGNTIYF	TRBJ1-3	TRBV6-5	.
TGTGCCAGCAGCTTAGGGGGGTTGGTGACAGAGGACTATGGCTACACCTTC	CASSLGGLVTEDYGYTF	TRBJ1-2	TRBV7-2	.
TGTGCCAGCACCCCTAGGGGGAATTATAGGCCCCTCCACTTT	CASTPRGNYRPLHF	TRBJ1-6	TRBV6-5	.
TGTGCCAGTCTCGCAGCTAACTATGGCTACACCTTC	CASLAANYGYTF	TRBJ1-2	TRBV2	.
TGTGCCAGCAGGGACTACGAGCAGTACTTC	CASRDYEQYF	TRBJ2-7	TRBV28	.
TGTGCCAGCAGCCAAGATGAGGCAGGGGGAGCCGGGGAGCTGTTTTTT	CASSQDEAGGAGELFF	TRBJ2-2	TRBV4-2	TRBD1
TGTGCCAGCAGCCAAGATGTCCTTTGCGGGGGGTCTCTCCGGAACGAGCAGTACTTC	CASSQDVLCGGSLRNEQYF	TRBJ2-7	TRBV3-1/TRBV3-2	TRBD2
TGTGCCAGCAGTCAACCGGGACTGTCTTATGAGCAGTTCTTC	CASSQPGLSYEQFF	TRBJ2-1	TRBV7-3	.
TGTGCCACCAGCAGAACCGGGACAGGCGACCTAAACACTGAAGCTTTCTTT	CATSRTGTGDLNTEAFF	TRBJ1-1	TRBV15	TRBD1
TGTGCCAGCAGCCCCAACCCGGACACTCCTAATTCACCCCTCCACTTT	CASSPNPDTPNSPLHF	TRBJ1-6	TRBV7-2	.
TGTGCCAGCAGCCAGGTCCGACAATCGGACAGGGGGTTTCACTATGGCTACACCTTC	CASSQVRQSDRGFHYGYTF	TRBJ1-2	TRBV5-8	TRBD1